The 12 T cell receptor beta chains presented below share a single source sample, sequenced in a study of cytomegalovirus exposure and HLA in healthy donors. This PCR relied on a set of 60 Vbeta primers and 13 Jbeta primers. The assay was immunoSEQ multiplex PCR, and TCRdb's table has in-frame clones only and misses some. The sample lists approximately 130,000 clones, about 70% occurring once. Sequenced input: PBMCs. All receptors come from an older woman in good health and CMV-seropositive.

This chain uses TRBV10-3 with TRBJ1-2; possibly TRBD1 for D (5 bases). Trimming took 5 bases from V and 6 from J, leaving 13 bases between them. CDR1 and CDR2 from the germline V gene are ENHRY and SYGVKD. This CDR3 is built from 13 residues. CDR3 nucleotides: TGTGCCATCAGTAGCCGGGGGGAGAATGGCTACACCTTC. Its translation is CAISSRGENGYTF.

Only a few counts were recorded for this clone. V gene TRBV18 combines with J gene TRBJ2-7; D might be TRBD1 (6 bases). CDR3 length equals 16 residues. V gave up 0 bases and J gave up 7 bases, with 19 bases separating them. Germline assignment: CDR1 KGHSH and CDR2 LQKENI. CDR3 sequence: CASSPPKGVVGDEQYF. CDR3 coding DNA: TGTGCCAGCTCACCACCGAAGGGGGTAGTGGGAGATGAGCAGTACTTC.

This rearrangement joins TRBV11-2 to TRBJ1-2; weak D call: TRBD1 (5 bases). Germline V gene sequence: CDR1 SGHAT, CDR2 FQNNGV. V was shortened by 0 bases and J by 7 bases, with 15 bases between the two germline ends. This CDR3 is 15 amino acids long. The chain's CDR3 is CASSLDFTGAGGYTF. CDR3 sequence (DNA): TGTGCCAGCAGCTTAGATTTCACAGGCGCCGGTGGCTACACCTTC.

The chain combines TRBV7-2 with TRBJ1-4, with D unresolved. Between the trimmed V and J ends, which lost 5 bases and 5 bases, there was a span of 9 bases. Germline V gene sequence: CDR1 SGHTA, CDR2 FQGNSA. The CDR3 consists of 13 residues. This CDR3 is CASSPYRNEKLFF. CDR3 bases: TGTGCCAGCAGCCCCTACCGGAATGAAAAACTGTTTTTT.

The chain carries TRBV27 and TRBJ2-7, with 10 bases that match TRBD1. Losses at the gene ends were 7 bases for V and 6 bases for J; bases not matched to a gene: 6. Germline V lookup: CDR1 MNHEY, CDR2 SMNVEV (reference sequence). This CDR3 comprises 13 residues. The DNA of the CDR3 is TGTGCCAGCAAGGGGACAGGGGTCAGCGAGCAGTACTTC. Protein: CASKGTGVSEQYF.

The genes are TRBV5-4 and TRBJ2-2, with D possibly being TRBD1 (6 bases). The CDR3 consists of 16 residues. The germline V and J ends were trimmed by 0 bases and 6 bases, with 15 bases remaining between them. Germline CDR1 reads SGHNT; CDR2 reads YYREEE (reference sequence). The CDR3 bases are TGTGCCAGCAGCTTGGGACCAGGGGATAGGTCCGGGGAGCTGTTTTTT. It yields the protein CASSLGPGDRSGELFF.

The rearrangement uses TRBV5-1 and TRBJ2-3, with TRBD2 matching over 9 bases. Germline loops: CDR1 SGHRS, CDR2 YFSETQ. Trimming took 6 bases from V and 6 from J; bases not matched to a gene: 11. The CDR3 covers 15 residues. The DNA of the CDR3 is TGCGCCAGCAACTCCCAAGGCGGGGGGGCGGATACGCAGTATTTT. This gives the protein CASNSQGGGADTQYF.

The chain has TRBV2 and TRBJ1-3; D perhaps matches TRBD1 (5 bases). The CDR3 sequence is 13 residues long. V gave up 6 bases and J gave up 4 bases, with 10 bases separating them. CDR1 is SNHLY, CDR2 FYNNEI, per germline. The CDR3 DNA reads as TGTGCCAGCAGCGTGGACAACGGAAACACCATATATTTT. It specifies CASSVDNGNTIYF. Based on the CDR3 plus reference TRBV2 and TRBJ1-3, the full variable domain is EPEVTQTPSHQVTQMGQEVILRCVPISNHLYFYWYRQILGQKVEFLVSFYNNEISEKSEIFDDQFSVERPDGSNFTLKIRSTKLEDSAMYFCASSVDNGNTIYFGEGSWLTVV.

The chain carries TRBV19 and TRBJ2-5; TRBD1 matches at 10 bases. The CDR3 contains 14 residues. The V gene end was trimmed by 3 bases and the J gene end by 11 bases; junction bases not matched to a gene: 9. The germline V gene has CDR1 LNHDA and CDR2 SQIVND (reference sequence). CDR3 loop: CASSIRQGAAEQYF. Here the CDR3 DNA reads TGTGCCAGTAGTATCCGACAGGGGGCGGCGGAGCAGTACTTC.

This clone was picked up a small number of times. This chain links TRBV6-5 with TRBJ2-5, with a possible D match to TRBD1 (6 bases). The J call may be mistaken, given a closer DNA end match to TRBJ2-7. The CDR3 spans 13 residues. Germline CDR1 is MNHEY and CDR2 is SVGAGI. CDR3 in amino acids: CASSYGTLYEQYF. The CDR3 DNA follows: TGTGCCAGCAGTTACGGGACACTCTACGAGCAGTACTTC.

This clone was observed a few times. The chain has TRBV5-6 and TRBJ1-1; D gene uncertain. V lost 2 bases to trimming and J lost 0 bases, with 17 bases between them. The CDR3 has 17 residues. Germline values: CDR1 SGHDT, CDR2 YYEEEE. The CDR3 reads CASSFRGSNNMNTEAFF. The CDR3 coding sequence is TGTGCCAGCAGCTTTCGAGGTTCGAACAACATGAACACTGAAGCTTTCTTT.

The genes are TRBV9 and TRBJ2-1; D perhaps matches TRBD1 (6 bases). Germline CDR1 and CDR2: SGDLS and YYNGEE. There are 15 residues in the CDR3. V was shortened by 0 bases and J by 5 bases, with 12 bases between the two germline ends. The CDR3 loop reads CASSVVGQINNEQFF. The DNA of the CDR3 is TGTGCCAGCAGCGTAGTTGGACAGATCAACAATGAGCAGTTCTTC. Drawing the rest from reference TRBV9 and TRBJ2-1, the complete variable domain is DSGVTQTPKHLITATGQRVTLRCSPRSGDLSVYWYQQSLDQGLQFLIQYYNGEERAKGNILERFSAQQFPDLHSELNLSSLELGDSALYFCASSVVGQINNEQFFGPGTRLTVL.